Listed below are T cell receptor beta chains from one sample, sequenced in a study of cytomegalovirus exposure and HLA in healthy donors. Clones were read by immunoSEQ multiplex PCR, and TCRdb kept only the in-frame ones, dropping some. The table lists roughly 160,000 clones, 79% of them singletons. Sequenced: PBMCs. The receptors were sampled from a man between 40 and 49 years old in good health and CMV-seronegative. Both conserved end residues are part of each CDR3. The order of the fields is clone size, V gene, D gene, J gene, CDR3 DNA, CDR3 protein. The D gene is left open where the match is weak. Clone size, where shown, is once, few, many, or a class for clones that have expanded.

size: once; V: TRBV20-1; D: -; J: TRBJ2-3; DNA: TGCAGTGCTAGACTCGTTGATACGCAGTATTTT; CDR3: CSARLVDTQYF
size: once; V: TRBV4-3; D: TRBD2; J: TRBJ2-1; DNA: TGCGCCAGCAGCCAAGATTTCGGACTAGCGGGATCTAGTAGGAATGAGCAGTTCTTC; CDR3: CASSQDFGLAGSSRNEQFF
size: few; V: TRBV27; D: -; J: TRBJ2-7; DNA: TGTGCCAGCAGTTTAAATGGGGGCCCCCTCTCCGAGCAGTACTTC; CDR3: CASSLNGGPLSEQYF
size: -; V: TRBV28; D: -; J: TRBJ1-5; DNA: TGTGCCAGCAGTTCCGCGGGGAGCAATCAGCCCCAGCATTTT; CDR3: CASSSAGSNQPQHF
size: -; V: TRBV5-1; D: TRBD2; J: TRBJ2-4; DNA: TGCGCCAGCAGCCCACTAACTAGCGGGAAAAACATTCAGTACTTC; CDR3: CASSPLTSGKNIQYF
size: -; V: TRBV7-2; D: -; J: TRBJ2-5; DNA: TGTGCCAGCAGCCGCACCGGACAGTACCAAGAGACCCAGTACTTC; CDR3: CASSRTGQYQETQYF
size: few; V: TRBV5-6; D: -; J: TRBJ1-5; DNA: TGTGCCAGCAGCCTAACCAATCAGCCCCAGCATTTT; CDR3: CASSLTNQPQHF
size: -; V: TRBV6-5; D: -; J: TRBJ1-1; DNA: TGTGCCAGCAGCCGGAACACTGAAGCTTTCTTT; CDR3: CASSRNTEAFF
size: -; V: TRBV7-8; D: -; J: TRBJ2-1; DNA: TGTGCCAGCAGCTTAGGGAGCCGCGGTGAGCAGTTCTTC; CDR3: CASSLGSRGEQFF
size: once; V: TRBV4-2; D: TRBD1; J: TRBJ2-1; DNA: TGTGCCAGCAGACGGGACAGGAGCTCCTACAATGAGCAGTTCTTC; CDR3: CASRRDRSSYNEQFF
size: -; V: TRBV7-2; D: -; J: TRBJ2-6; DNA: TGTGCCAGCAGCTCACCTAGAGGCGGGACTGGGGCCAACGTCCTGACTTTC; CDR3: CASSSPRGGTGANVLTF
size: -; V: TRBV19; D: -; J: TRBJ2-1; DNA: TGTGCCAGTAGTATAGTTAGCGGATACAATGAGCAGTTCTTC; CDR3: CASSIVSGYNEQFF
size: few; V: TRBV4-3; D: -; J: TRBJ1-5; DNA: TGCGCCAGCAGCCAAGTTCTAGGCAATCAGCCCCAGCATTTT; CDR3: CASSQVLGNQPQHF
size: -; V: TRBV5-1; D: -; J: TRBJ2-5; DNA: TGCGCCAGCAGCGTGGGGCGGACAGTAATCCCAGAGACCCAGTACTTC; CDR3: CASSVGRTVIPETQYF
size: -; V: TRBV7-2; D: -; J: TRBJ2-2; DNA: TGTGCCAGCAGCTTACAAGGGGGTCGGACCGGGGAGCTGTTTTTT; CDR3: CASSLQGGRTGELFF
size: -; V: TRBV19; D: TRBD1; J: TRBJ1-1; DNA: TGTGCCAGTAGTATAAGGACAGGTGAGATGAACACTGAAGCTTTCTTT; CDR3: CASSIRTGEMNTEAFF
size: -; V: TRBV19; D: -; J: TRBJ2-7; DNA: TGTGCCACCAGGGGCGACGGCTTAGGCGAGCAGTACTTC; CDR3: CATRGDGLGEQYF
size: -; V: TRBV27; D: TRBD1; J: TRBJ2-7; DNA: TGTGCCAGCAGCCGTCGGACAGGGTCCTTCGCCTACGAGCAGTACTTC; CDR3: CASSRRTGSFAYEQYF
size: -; V: TRBV30; D: TRBD2; J: TRBJ2-7; DNA: TGTGCCTCGTATGAGACTAGCGGGAGGGCTGTGTCCTACGAGCAGTACTTC; CDR3: CASYETSGRAVSYEQYF
size: -; V: TRBV7-2; D: TRBD2; J: TRBJ2-7; DNA: TGTGCCAGCAGCTTAAGCGGGAGCTCCTACGAGCAGTACTTC; CDR3: CASSLSGSSYEQYF